The sequence of this TCR beta chain was determined in a study of CD8 T cells in Susac syndrome. Background on the study: Patients with Susac syndrome were therapy-naive, treated with corticosteroids, or treated with intravenous immunoglobulin alone when blood was collected.

V lost 6 bases, J lost 2 bases, and 7 bases lay in between. CDR3 length: 11 amino acids. The germline gives CDR1 DFQATT, CDR2 SNEGSKA (reference sequence). A quantity of about 0.5 to 1 ug RNA underwent reverse transcription using random hexamers. A single record per CDR3 protein comes from TCRdb applying MiXCR to the immunoSEQ multiplex PCR reads. The data show some 210,000 distinct CDR3 sequences, with 85% to 95% seen just once and over 0.15% held by the top ten. The sequenced material came from CD4+ T cells from PBMCs. This clonotype was sampled from a human donor with Susac syndrome. V gene TRBV20-1 combines with J gene TRBJ2-5; maybe TRBD2 (5 bases). The CDR3: CSAAVQETQYF. The CDR3 DNA is TGCAGTGCAGCGGTTCAAGAGACCCAGTACTTC.